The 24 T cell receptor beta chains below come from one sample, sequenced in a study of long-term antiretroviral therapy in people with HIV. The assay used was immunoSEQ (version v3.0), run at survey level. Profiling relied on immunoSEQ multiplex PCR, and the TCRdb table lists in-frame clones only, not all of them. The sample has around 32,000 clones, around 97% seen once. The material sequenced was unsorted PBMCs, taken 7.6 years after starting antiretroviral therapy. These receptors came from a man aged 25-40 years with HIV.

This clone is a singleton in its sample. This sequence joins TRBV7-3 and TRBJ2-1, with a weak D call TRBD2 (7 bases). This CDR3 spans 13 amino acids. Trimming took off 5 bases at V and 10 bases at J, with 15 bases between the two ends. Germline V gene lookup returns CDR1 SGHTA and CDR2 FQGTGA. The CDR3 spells CASSLWGGLEQFF. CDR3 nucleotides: TGTGCCAGCAGCCTTTGGGGGGGCCTCGAGCAGTTCTTC.

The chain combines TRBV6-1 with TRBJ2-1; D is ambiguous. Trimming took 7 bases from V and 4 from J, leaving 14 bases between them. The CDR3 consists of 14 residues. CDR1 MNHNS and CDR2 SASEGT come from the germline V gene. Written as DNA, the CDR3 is TGTGCCAGCACCCGCGACCAACTTTACAATGAGCAGTTCTTC. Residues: CASTRDQLYNEQFF.

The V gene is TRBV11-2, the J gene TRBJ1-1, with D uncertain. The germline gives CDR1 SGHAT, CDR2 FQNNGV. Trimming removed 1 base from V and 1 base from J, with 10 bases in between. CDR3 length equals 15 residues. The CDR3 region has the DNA TGTGCCAGCAGCTTAGTGGGAAAAAAGAACACTGAAGCTTTCTTT. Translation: CASSLVGKKNTEAFF.

The CDR3 region has the DNA TGTGCCAGCAGCTTGGAAGGGGGCAATCAGCCCCAGCATTTT. Translated, it gives CASSLEGGNQPQHF. The chain is built from TRBV5-4 and TRBJ1-5, with D perhaps TRBD1 (5 bases). CDR1 and CDR2 (germline): SGHNT, YYREEE (reference sequence). The CDR3 runs 14 residues. V dropped 0 bases and J dropped 2 bases, with 6 bases sitting between them. Variable domain in full (rest from reference TRBV5-4 and TRBJ1-5): ETGVTQSPTHLIKTRGQQVTLRCSSQSGHNTVSWYQQALGQGPQFIFQYYREEENGRGNFPPRFSGLQFPNYSSELNVNALELDDSALYLCASSLEGGNQPQHFGDGTRLSIL.

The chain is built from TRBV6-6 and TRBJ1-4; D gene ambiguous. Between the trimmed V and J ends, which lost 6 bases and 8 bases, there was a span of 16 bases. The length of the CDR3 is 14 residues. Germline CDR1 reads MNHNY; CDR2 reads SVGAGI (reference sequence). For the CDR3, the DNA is TGTGCCAGCAGAGATGGCCCCCCGGGGGAAAAACTGTTTTTT. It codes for CASRDGPPGEKLFF.

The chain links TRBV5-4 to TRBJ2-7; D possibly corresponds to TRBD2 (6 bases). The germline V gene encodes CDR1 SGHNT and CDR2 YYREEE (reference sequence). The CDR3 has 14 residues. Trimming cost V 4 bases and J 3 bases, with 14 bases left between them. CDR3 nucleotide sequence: TGTGCCAGCAGCGAAGGGGAGGAATACTACGAGCAGTACTTC. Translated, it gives CASSEGEEYYEQYF.

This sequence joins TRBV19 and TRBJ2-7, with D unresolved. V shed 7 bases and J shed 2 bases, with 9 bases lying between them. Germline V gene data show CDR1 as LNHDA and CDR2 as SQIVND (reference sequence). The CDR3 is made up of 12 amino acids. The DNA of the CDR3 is TGTGCCAGTACAGGTCCCACCTACGAGCAGTACTTC. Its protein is CASTGPTYEQYF. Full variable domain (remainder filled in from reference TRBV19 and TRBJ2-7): DGGITQSPKYLFRKEGQNVTLSCEQNLNHDAMYWYRQDPGQGLRLIYYSQIVNDFQKGDIAEGYSVSREKKESFPLTVTSAQKNPTAFYLCASTGPTYEQYFGPGTRLTVT.

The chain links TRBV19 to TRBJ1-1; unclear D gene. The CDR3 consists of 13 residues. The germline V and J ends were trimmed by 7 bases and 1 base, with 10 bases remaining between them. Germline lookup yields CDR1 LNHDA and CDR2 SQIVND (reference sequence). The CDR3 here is CASKSLPNTEAFF. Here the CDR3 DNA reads TGTGCCAGTAAATCACTCCCGAACACTGAAGCTTTCTTT. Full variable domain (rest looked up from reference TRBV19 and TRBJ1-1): DGGITQSPKYLFRKEGQNVTLSCEQNLNHDAMYWYRQDPGQGLRLIYYSQIVNDFQKGDIAEGYSVSREKKESFPLTVTSAQKNPTAFYLCASKSLPNTEAFFGQGTRLTVV.

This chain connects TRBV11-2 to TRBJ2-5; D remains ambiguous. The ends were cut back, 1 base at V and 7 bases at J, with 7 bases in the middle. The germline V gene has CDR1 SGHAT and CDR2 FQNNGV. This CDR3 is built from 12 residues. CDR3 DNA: TGTGCCAGCAGCTTAGGTGTGGGGACCCAGTACTTC. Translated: CASSLGVGTQYF.

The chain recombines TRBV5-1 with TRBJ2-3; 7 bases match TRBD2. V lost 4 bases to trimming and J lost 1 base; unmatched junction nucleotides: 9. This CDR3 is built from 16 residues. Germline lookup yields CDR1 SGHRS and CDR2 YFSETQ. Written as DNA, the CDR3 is TGCGCCAGCAGCACGGGACTATCGCCCGGCACAGATACGCAGTATTTT. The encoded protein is CASSTGLSPGTDTQYF.

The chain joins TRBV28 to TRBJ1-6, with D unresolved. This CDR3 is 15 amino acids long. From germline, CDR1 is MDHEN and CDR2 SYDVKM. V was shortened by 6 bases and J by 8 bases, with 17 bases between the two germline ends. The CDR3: CASRLFLGSDSPLHF. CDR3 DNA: TGTGCCAGCAGGCTATTCTTGGGTTCCGATTCACCCCTCCACTTT.

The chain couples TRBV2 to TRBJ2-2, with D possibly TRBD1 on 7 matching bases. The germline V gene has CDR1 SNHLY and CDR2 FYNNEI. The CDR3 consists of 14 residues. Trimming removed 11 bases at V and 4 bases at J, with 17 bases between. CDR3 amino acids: CAARLQGGTGELFF. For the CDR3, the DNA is TGTGCCGCGAGGCTTCAGGGGGGCACCGGGGAGCTGTTTTTT.

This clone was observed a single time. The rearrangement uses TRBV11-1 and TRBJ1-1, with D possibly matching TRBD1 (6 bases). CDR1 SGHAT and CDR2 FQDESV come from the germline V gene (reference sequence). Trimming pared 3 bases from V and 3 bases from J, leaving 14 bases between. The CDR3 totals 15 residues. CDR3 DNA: TGTGCCAGCAGCTTTATAGGGGGTGTGGACACTGAAGCTTTCTTT. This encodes CASSFIGGVDTEAFF.

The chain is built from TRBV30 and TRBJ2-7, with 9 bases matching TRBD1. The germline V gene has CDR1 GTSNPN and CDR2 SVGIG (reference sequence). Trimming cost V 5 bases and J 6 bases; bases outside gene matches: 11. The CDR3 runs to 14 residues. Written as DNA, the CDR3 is TGTGCCTGGGAGGTAGGGACAGGGAGGCGCGAGCAGTACTTC. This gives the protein CAWEVGTGRREQYF.

CDR3 sequence: CASSLVPGGGYEQYF. CDR3 in DNA: TGCGCCAGCAGCTTGGTCCCGGGGGGGGGCTACGAGCAGTACTTC. This chain uses TRBV5-1 with TRBJ2-7, with TRBD2 matching over 8 bases. The CDR3 runs to 15 residues. From germline, CDR1 is SGHRS and CDR2 YFSETQ. Trimming took 0 bases from V and 3 from J; bases not matched to a gene: 5. Filled out from reference TRBV5-1 and TRBJ2-7, the complete variable domain reads KAGVTQTPRYLIKTRGQQVTLSCSPISGHRSVSWYQQTPGQGLQFLFEYFSETQRNKGNFPGRFSGRQFSNSRSEMNVSTLELGDSALYLCASSLVPGGGYEQYFGPGTRLTVT.

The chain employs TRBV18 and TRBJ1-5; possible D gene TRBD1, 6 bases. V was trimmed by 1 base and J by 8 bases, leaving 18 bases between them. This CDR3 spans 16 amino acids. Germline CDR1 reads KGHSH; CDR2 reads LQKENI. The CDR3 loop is CASSPLGQMSRKPQHF. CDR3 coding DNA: TGTGCCAGCTCACCACTAGGACAGATGTCGAGGAAGCCCCAGCATTTT.

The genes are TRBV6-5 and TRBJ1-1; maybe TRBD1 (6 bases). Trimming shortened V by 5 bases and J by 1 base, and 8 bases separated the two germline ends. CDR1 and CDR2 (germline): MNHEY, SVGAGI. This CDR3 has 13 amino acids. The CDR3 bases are TGTGCCAGCAGTCGGGGGCCGAACACTGAAGCTTTCTTT. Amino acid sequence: CASSRGPNTEAFF.

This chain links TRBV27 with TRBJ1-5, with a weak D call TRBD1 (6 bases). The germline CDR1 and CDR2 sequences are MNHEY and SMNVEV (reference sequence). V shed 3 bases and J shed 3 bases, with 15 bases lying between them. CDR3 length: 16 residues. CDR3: CASSFRGVGNNQPQHF. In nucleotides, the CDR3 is TGTGCCAGCAGTTTCAGGGGAGTAGGTAACAATCAGCCCCAGCATTTT.

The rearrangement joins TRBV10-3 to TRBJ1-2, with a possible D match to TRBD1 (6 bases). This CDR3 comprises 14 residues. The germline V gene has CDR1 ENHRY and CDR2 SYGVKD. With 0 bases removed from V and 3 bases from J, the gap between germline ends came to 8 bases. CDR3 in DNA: TGTGCCATCAGTGAGTCCCGACAGGACTATGGCTACACCTTC. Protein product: CAISESRQDYGYTF.

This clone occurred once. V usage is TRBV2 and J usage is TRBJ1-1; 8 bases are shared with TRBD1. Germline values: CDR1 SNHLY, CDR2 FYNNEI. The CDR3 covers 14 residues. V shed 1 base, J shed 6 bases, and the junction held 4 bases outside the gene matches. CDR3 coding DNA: TGTGCCAGCAGTGAAGGACAGGGGTTACCTGAAGCTTTCTTT. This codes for CASSEGQGLPEAFF.

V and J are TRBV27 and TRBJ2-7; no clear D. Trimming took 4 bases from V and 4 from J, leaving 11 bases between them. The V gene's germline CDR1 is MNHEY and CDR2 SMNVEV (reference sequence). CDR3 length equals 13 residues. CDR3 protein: CASSWAPRYEQYF. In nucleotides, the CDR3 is TGTGCCAGCAGTTGGGCGCCAAGATACGAGCAGTACTTC.

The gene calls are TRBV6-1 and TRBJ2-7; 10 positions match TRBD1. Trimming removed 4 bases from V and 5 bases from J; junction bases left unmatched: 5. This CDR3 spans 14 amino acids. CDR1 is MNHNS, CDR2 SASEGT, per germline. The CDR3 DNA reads TGTGCCAGCAGTGCCGGGACAGGGGCTCACGAGCAGTACTTC. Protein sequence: CASSAGTGAHEQYF.

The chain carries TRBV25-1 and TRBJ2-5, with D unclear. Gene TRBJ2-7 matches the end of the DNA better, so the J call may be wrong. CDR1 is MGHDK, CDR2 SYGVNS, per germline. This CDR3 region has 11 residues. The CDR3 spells CASSGIYEQYF. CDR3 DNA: TGTGCCAGCAGTGGTATCTACGAGCAGTACTTC.

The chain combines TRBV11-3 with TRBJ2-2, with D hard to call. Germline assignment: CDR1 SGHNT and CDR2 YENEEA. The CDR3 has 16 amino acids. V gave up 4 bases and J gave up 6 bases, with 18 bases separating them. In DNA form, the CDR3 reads TGTGCCAGCAGCTCGACAAGGACCCAGTATCCCGGGGAGCTGTTTTTT. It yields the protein CASSSTRTQYPGELFF.